The present entry profiles one T cell receptor (beta chain) with its context. The target antigen is unknown. The record originates from a study of cytomegalovirus exposure and HLA in healthy donors. Study background: As an earlier analysis found, roughly 180 million T cells yielded about 120 million unique TCR beta sequences.

Whole-study results and caveats: Data from an earlier analysis indicated that most TCR beta V segments were productive either about 87% or about 30% of the time.

PCR primers comprised 60 Vbeta and 13 Jbeta primers. Generated by immunoSEQ multiplex PCR, the TCRdb table keeps only in-frame clones and is missing some. The ten top clones account for around 1.6%, within a sample of 130,000 or so clones. V was clipped by 4 bases and J by 4 bases; unmatched bases: 3. CDR3 length: 13 residues. From germline, CDR1 is SGHRS and CDR2 YFSETQ. The origin of this receptor is a woman aged 40 to 50 in good health and CMV-seropositive. Sequenced: PBMCs. V and J are TRBV5-1 and TRBJ1-2, with 8 bases aligning to TRBD1. The CDR3, as DNA: TGCGCCAGCAGCGAGGACAGGGCCTATGGCTACACCTTC. It specifies CASSEDRAYGYTF.